This T cell receptor (beta chain) was sequenced during a study of beta chain features in type 1 diabetes. Germline V gives CDR1 ENHRY, CDR2 SYGVKD. The length of the CDR3 is 18 residues. V dropped 0 bases and J dropped 8 bases, with 23 bases sitting between them. With respect to this clone: No antigen is known for it.

Expressed TCRB transcripts were sequenced after all isolated RNA was converted to cDNA. Profiled with immunoSEQ multiplex PCR; TCRdb holds only in-frame clones, not every one. The table shows roughly 730,000 clones, with 13% occurring only once. Overall study findings and caveats: Highly expressing activated T cells could be over-counted with a cDNA template. In all four CD4+ subsets, TCRB CDR3 length was significantly, moderately reduced in type 1 diabetes.

Sample: naive CD4+ T cells from blood. V usage is TRBV10-3 and J usage is TRBJ1-5; D unresolved. The receptor was derived from a man younger than 30 with type 1 diabetes. CDR3 sequence: CAISESKAMENGGEPQHF. DNA for the CDR3: TGTGCCATCAGTGAGTCGAAAGCGATGGAAAATGGTGGCGAGCCCCAGCATTTT.